This T cell receptor beta chain was captured in a study of blood T cell repertoires in COVID-19. The CDR3 runs 14 residues. Trimming took 5 bases from V and 2 from J, leaving 13 bases between them. CDR1 and CDR2 from the germline V gene are ENHRY and SYGVKD. Generated by immunoSEQ multiplex PCR, the TCRdb table keeps only in-frame clones and is missing some. The table includes more than 95,000 clones, approximately 80% detected once. This clonotype was obtained from a human donor in a cohort sampled during active COVID-19. The chain has TRBV10-3 and TRBJ2-7; D is perhaps TRBD1 (6 bases). Sequencing was performed on peripheral blood. This CDR3 is CAISWTESPYEQYF. The CDR3 region has the DNA TGTGCCATCAGTTGGACAGAGTCTCCCTACGAGCAGTACTTC.